Below, 27 T cell receptor beta chains from the same sample are listed, as sequenced in a study of blood T cell repertoires in COVID-19. Assay: immunoSEQ multiplex PCR; the TCRdb copy retains only in-frame clones and omits some. The table lists about 480,000 clones, roughly 90% of them singletons. Sequencing was performed on PBMCs or T cells enriched from blood (not recorded which). The receptors come from a woman in her thirties or forties who had recovered from COVID-19.

This chain uses TRBV6-2 or TRBV6-3 with TRBJ2-2; a weak D match, TRBD1 (6 bases). The ends were cut back, 4 bases at V and 2 bases at J, with 14 bases in the middle. Germline loops: CDR1 MNHEY, CDR2 SVGEGT. The CDR3 runs 16 residues. CDR3 sequence (DNA): TGTGCCAGCAGTTCGGTGCAGGGGTTTAACACCGGGGAGCTGTTTTTT. This codes for CASSSVQGFNTGELFF.

The chain employs TRBV6-5 and TRBJ1-2; D is perhaps TRBD1 (6 bases). Trimming took 2 bases from V and 11 from J, leaving 21 bases between them. CDR3 length: 15 residues. Germline V gives CDR1 MNHEY, CDR2 SVGAGI. CDR3 in amino acids: CASSYRGGRDVGYTF. The DNA for the CDR3 is TGTGCCAGCAGTTACCGTGGGGGCAGGGATGTTGGTTACACCTTC.

The chain combines TRBV18 with TRBJ1-1, with D perhaps matching TRBD1 (5 bases). The CDR3 extends over 16 amino acids. Trimming shortened V by 3 bases and J by 5 bases, and 19 bases separated the two germline ends. Germline V lookup: CDR1 KGHSH, CDR2 LQKENI. DNA for the CDR3: TGTGCCAGCTCACCGACAGAGGTTTCCCTGGGGACTGAAGCTTTCTTT. Its translation is CASSPTEVSLGTEAFF.

The chain links TRBV4-3 to TRBJ2-7, with D tentatively TRBD2 (6 bases). V was trimmed by 0 bases and J by 6 bases, leaving 15 bases between them. This CDR3 has 15 residues. Germline CDR1 is LGHNA and CDR2 is YSLEER. As DNA, the CDR3 is TGCGCCAGCAGCCAAGATGGGGCTAGCGTTCGCGAGCAGTACTTC. Residues: CASSQDGASVREQYF.

CDR3 sequence (DNA): TGTGCCAGCTCACCAGTGAACGGGGAAGGCTATGGCTACACCTTC. Translation gives CASSPVNGEGYGYTF. The gene calls are TRBV18 and TRBJ1-2; no reliable D call. CDR1 is KGHSH, CDR2 LQKENI, per germline. V lost 2 bases and J 4 bases, leaving 14 bases between the germline ends. CDR3 size: 15 residues.

The V gene is TRBV30, the J gene TRBJ1-1; 11 nucleotides agree with TRBD1. Germline CDR1 is GTSNPN and CDR2 is SVGIG (reference sequence). CDR3 length: 15 residues. V lost 3 bases, J lost 5 bases, and 8 bases stayed unmatched. CDR3: CAWSPDRGLRTEAFF. The DNA of the CDR3 is TGTGCCTGGAGCCCGGACAGGGGGCTTCGAACTGAAGCTTTCTTT.

The CDR3 sequence is CASSNGNRNQPQHF. The CDR3 DNA follows: TGTGCCAGTAGTAACGGGAATCGCAATCAGCCCCAGCATTTT. The V call is TRBV19, the J call TRBJ1-5; no reliable D call. Germline CDR1 and CDR2: LNHDA and SQIVND (reference sequence). V shed 4 bases and J shed 2 bases, with 9 bases lying between them. The CDR3 extends over 14 amino acids.

V usage is TRBV7-8 and J usage is TRBJ2-2, with a possible D match to TRBD1 (5 bases). This CDR3 has 14 residues. V was trimmed by 3 bases and J by 4 bases, leaving 9 bases between them. Germline CDR1 and CDR2: SGHVS and FQNEAQ. CDR3 nucleotide sequence: TGTGCCAGCAGCTTTCAGGGCACCACCGGGGAGCTGTTTTTT. It is translated as CASSFQGTTGELFF.

V and J are TRBV10-3 and TRBJ1-5; D unresolved. The CDR3 consists of 16 residues. CDR1 ENHRY and CDR2 SYGVKD come from the germline V gene. Trimming removed 0 bases from V and 2 bases from J, with 11 bases in between. CDR3 in DNA: TGTGCCATCAGTGAGTCGACGCAGGAAGGCAATCAGCCCCAGCATTTT. Translation gives CAISESTQEGNQPQHF.

V gene TRBV4-3 combines with J gene TRBJ2-1, with TRBD2 as a possible D gene (5 bases). CDR1 LGHNA and CDR2 YSLEER come from the germline V gene. V lost 3 bases, J lost 2 bases, and 11 bases lay in between. CDR3 length: 15 amino acids. The CDR3 region is CASSQDSLTYNEQFF. Here the CDR3 DNA reads TGCGCCAGCAGCCAGGACTCACTGACCTACAATGAGCAGTTCTTC.

V and J are TRBV27 and TRBJ1-1; TRBD1 aligns across 8 bases. This CDR3 is built from 12 residues. V lost 6 bases, J lost 7 bases, and 4 bases stayed unmatched. CDR1 is MNHEY, CDR2 SMNVEV, per germline (reference sequence). The CDR3 loop is CASSTTGGEAFF. DNA for the CDR3: TGTGCCAGCAGCACTACAGGGGGTGAAGCTTTCTTT.

This clone was detected only once. The CDR3 region is CASSLLAANYGYTF. For the CDR3, the DNA is TGCGCCAGCAGCTTGTTGGCAGCTAACTATGGCTACACCTTC. This rearrangement joins TRBV5-1 to TRBJ1-2; D gene uncertain. Germline CDR1 is SGHRS and CDR2 is YFSETQ. This CDR3 is built from 14 residues. V was trimmed by 1 base and J by 0 bases, leaving 7 bases between them.

V gene TRBV7-8 combines with J gene TRBJ2-1, with D maybe TRBD1 (7 bases). V lost 6 bases to trimming and J lost 4 bases, with 16 bases between them. The length of the CDR3 is 15 residues. In germline, CDR1 is SGHVS, CDR2 FQNEAQ. The CDR3: CASRKDRDFYNEQFF. The DNA of the CDR3 is TGTGCCAGCAGAAAAGACAGGGACTTTTACAATGAGCAGTTCTTC.

The V call is TRBV4-1, the J call TRBJ1-2, with 8 positions matching TRBD1. This CDR3 spans 15 amino acids. V was clipped by 0 bases and J by 8 bases; unmatched bases: 8. Germline lookup yields CDR1 MGHRA and CDR2 YSYEKL. The CDR3 reads CASSQESRGLGGYTF. DNA of the CDR3: TGCGCCAGCAGCCAAGAAAGCAGGGGGCTTGGCGGCTACACCTTC.

For the CDR3, the DNA is TGTGCCAGTAGTCTCCTAGGACACTACGAGCAGTACTTC. Translating gives CASSLLGHYEQYF. The chain is built from TRBV19 and TRBJ2-7, with a possible D match to TRBD1 (5 bases). Germline V gene sequence: CDR1 LNHDA, CDR2 SQIVND (reference sequence). V was clipped by 5 bases and J by 3 bases, with 11 bases between them. The CDR3 has 13 amino acids.

This clone was seen a single time. The chain is built from TRBV7-9 and TRBJ2-5; no definite D call. The V end lost 1 base, the J end lost 5 bases, and 14 bases lay between the germline ends. The CDR3 sequence is 15 residues long. In germline, CDR1 is SEHNR, CDR2 FQNEAQ (reference sequence). CDR3 nucleotides: TGTGCCAGCAGCTTAGTCGCGGTCGGGTACGAGACCCAGTACTTC. This encodes CASSLVAVGYETQYF.

V is TRBV24-1 and J is TRBJ2-2, with a possible D match to TRBD2 (6 bases). The V and J ends lost 2 bases and 7 bases respectively, with 10 bases between them. CDR1 and CDR2 (germline): KGHDR, SFDVKD. The CDR3 covers 14 residues. The CDR3 coding sequence is TGTGCCACCAGTGATTGGGGGGAAGGCGGGGAGCTGTTTTTT. It specifies CATSDWGEGGELFF.

The V gene is TRBV2, the J gene TRBJ2-7; TRBD2 is a possible D gene (5 bases). V was pared by 3 bases and J by 5 bases, with 17 bases between. Per germline, CDR1 SNHLY and CDR2 FYNNEI. The CDR3 is 15 residues long. CDR3 DNA: TGTGCCAGCAGTGAGATATCGGGGAGTCAAGACGAGCAGTACTTC. Translated, it gives CASSEISGSQDEQYF.

The rearrangement joins TRBV7-2 to TRBJ2-1, with 9 nucleotides matching TRBD1. The CDR3 has 14 amino acids. CDR1 SGHTA and CDR2 FQGNSA come from the germline V gene. V was clipped by 5 bases and J by 4 bases; unmatched bases: 3. The DNA of the CDR3 is TGTGCCAGCAGCGGACAGGGGTATTACAATGAGCAGTTCTTC. It codes for CASSGQGYYNEQFF.

This chain links TRBV27 with TRBJ2-7; TRBD1 might be the D (5 bases). The germline V and J ends were trimmed by 7 bases and 2 bases, with 21 bases remaining between them. Germline-derived CDR1 and CDR2 are MNHEY and SMNVEV (reference sequence). This CDR3 region has 16 residues. The CDR3 DNA reads as TGTGCCAGCATCCGGAAATGGACCGACAGCCCCTACGAGCAGTACTTC. As protein: CASIRKWTDSPYEQYF.

This chain links TRBV4-3 with TRBJ2-1, with D maybe TRBD2 (5 bases). Trimming pared 4 bases from V and 6 bases from J, leaving 19 bases between. This CDR3 has 16 residues. In germline, CDR1 is LGHNA, CDR2 YSLEER. In nucleotides, the CDR3 is TGCGCCAGCAGCCCGTCAACCACGAGCGGCTTCAATGAGCAGTTCTTC. This gives the protein CASSPSTTSGFNEQFF.

CDR3 sequence: CASSLVHRGETQYF. Here the CDR3 DNA reads TGTGCCAGCAGCTTAGTCCACCGAGGAGAGACCCAGTACTTC. This chain uses TRBV7-9 with TRBJ2-5; D remains ambiguous. The CDR3 contains 14 residues. Trimming stripped 1 base from V and 4 bases from J, with 10 bases between. CDR1 is SEHNR and CDR2 is FQNEAQ in the germline V gene (reference sequence).

V and J are TRBV10-1 and TRBJ2-1; TRBD1 is a possible D gene (6 bases). The CDR3 length is 12 residues. The V gene's germline CDR1 is WNHNN and CDR2 SYGVQD (reference sequence). V was cut by 0 bases and J by 15 bases, with 12 bases left in between. The chain's CDR3 is CASSESPGARFF. The CDR3 bases are TGCGCCAGCAGTGAGTCGCCAGGGGCTAGGTTCTTC.

This clone was found once. The chain carries TRBV18 and TRBJ1-5; the match to TRBD1 covers 8 bases. V shed 3 bases, J shed 4 bases, and the junction held 8 bases outside the gene matches. CDR1 and CDR2 (germline): KGHSH, LQKENI. The CDR3 extends over 16 amino acids. CDR3 in amino acids: CASSPDRGGTNQPQHF. CDR3 coding DNA: TGTGCCAGCTCACCCGACAGGGGAGGTACGAATCAGCCCCAGCATTTT.

This rearrangement joins TRBV7-2 to TRBJ1-5, with TRBD1 matching over 8 bases. The CDR3 sequence is 14 residues long. Trimming removed 4 bases from V and 4 bases from J; junction bases left unmatched: 3. Germline V lookup: CDR1 SGHTA, CDR2 FQGNSA. The CDR3 reads CASSYQGANQPQHF. Here the CDR3 DNA reads TGTGCCAGCAGCTATCAGGGGGCGAATCAGCCCCAGCATTTT.

This sequence joins TRBV19 and TRBJ1-3, with D uncertain. The CDR3 spans 13 residues. Germline assignment: CDR1 LNHDA and CDR2 SQIVND (reference sequence). Trimming took off 6 bases at V and 8 bases at J, with 14 bases between the two ends. This CDR3 is CASSPRGADTIYF. CDR3 in DNA: TGTGCCAGTAGCCCTCGAGGAGCGGACACCATATATTTT.

This clone was seen only a few times. The chain combines TRBV9 with TRBJ1-2, with D unclear. The V gene lost 1 base and the J gene lost 3 bases, with 4 bases spanning the gap. The CDR3 sequence is 12 residues long. The germline gives CDR1 SGDLS, CDR2 YYNGEE. The CDR3 here is CASSVPDYGYTF. CDR3 in DNA: TGTGCCAGCAGCGTACCCGACTATGGCTACACCTTC.